What follows are 26 T cell receptor beta chains derived from one specimen sequenced in a study of blood T cell repertoires in COVID-19. Only in-frame clones appear in the TCRdb table, and some are missing; sequencing was by immunoSEQ multiplex PCR. This repertoire shows about 120,000 clones, 82% found once; its top ten account for approximately 7.6%. The sample was peripheral blood. The receptor set was obtained from a man aged 70-80 years with active or convalescent COVID-19.

The rearrangement joins TRBV25-1 to TRBJ2-2; 8 positions agree with TRBD1. Germline V gives CDR1 MGHDK, CDR2 SYGVNS. This CDR3 region has 16 residues. J lost 7 bases, V lost 1 base, and 8 bases had no gene match. CDR3 nucleotides: TGTGCCAGCAGTGAATCCGGACAGGGAATTCTCGGGGAGCTGTTTTTT. Protein product: CASSESGQGILGELFF. The entire variable domain, with the rest obtained from reference TRBV25-1 and TRBJ2-2, is as follows: EADIYQTPRYLVIGTGKKITLECSQTMGHDKMYWYQQDPGMELHLIHYSYGVNSTEKGDLSSESTVSRIRTEHFPLTLESARPSHTSQYLCASSESGQGILGELFFGEGSRLTVL.

This clone was detected once. CDR3 nucleotide sequence: TGTGCCAGCAGCTTAGTAGGCAGGTACATGAACACTGAAGCTTTCTTT. Its protein is CASSLVGRYMNTEAFF. This chain connects TRBV7-2 to TRBJ1-1; D gene unclear. Deletions cut 1 base from V and 0 bases from J, with 12 bases between. The length of the CDR3 is 16 residues. CDR1 and CDR2 from the germline V gene are SGHTA and FQGNSA.

This chain connects TRBV7-6 to TRBJ1-6; 10 bases map to TRBD1. From germline, CDR1 is SGHVS and CDR2 FNYEAQ. V shed 5 bases and J 7 bases; nucleotides not matched to a gene: 8. This CDR3 comprises 16 residues. In DNA form, the CDR3 reads TGTGCCAGCAGCCTCGAAGGGACAGGGGAGAATTCACCCCTCCACTTT. This encodes CASSLEGTGENSPLHF.

In the case of this clone: One end of the junction is discordant with germline, which a read error may explain. V gene TRBV5-4 combines with J gene TRBJ1-6; D remains ambiguous. This CDR3 has 14 amino acids. Germline assignment: CDR1 SGHNT and CDR2 YYREEE (reference sequence). CDR3: CASSRESYNSPLHF. CDR3 bases: TGTGCCAGCAGCCGGGAGTCCTATAATTCACCTCTCCACTTT.

The chain recombines TRBV6-1 with TRBJ1-5; D not certain. The V end was cut by 1 base, the J end by 3 bases, with 7 bases between. Germline CDR1 and CDR2: MNHNS and SASEGT. This CDR3 region has 14 residues. CDR3 region: CASSEVLSNQPQHF. The CDR3 DNA sequence: TGTGCCAGCAGTGAAGTACTGTCCAATCAGCCCCAGCATTTT.

The chain combines TRBV27 with TRBJ2-7; 9 bases map to TRBD1. Germline V gives CDR1 MNHEY, CDR2 SMNVEV (reference sequence). CDR3 size: 14 residues. V lost 5 bases to trimming and J lost 7 bases; unmatched junction nucleotides: 9. The CDR3 nucleotides are TGTGCCAGCAGTCGACCGGGACAGGGAACAGAGCAGTACTTC. This encodes CASSRPGQGTEQYF.

This CDR3 reads CASSLQGSYGYTF. In nucleotides, the CDR3 is TGTGCCAGCAGTTTACAGGGAAGCTATGGCTACACCTTC. This sequence joins TRBV12-3 or TRBV12-4 and TRBJ1-2; D is perhaps TRBD1 (5 bases). The V end lost 2 bases, the J end lost 4 bases, and 8 bases lay between the germline ends. The CDR3 is 13 residues long.

This rearrangement joins TRBV6-5 to TRBJ2-7; 10 positions agree with TRBD1. Germline lookup yields CDR1 MNHEY and CDR2 SVGAGI. The CDR3 length is 15 residues. V dropped 4 bases and J dropped 2; count of bases not matched to a gene: 5. The CDR3 DNA reads TGTGCCAGCAGTTTCCTGGGACAGGGGACCTACGAGCAGTACTTC. This sequence encodes CASSFLGQGTYEQYF.

The chain combines TRBV4-3 with TRBJ2-7; tentative D call: TRBD1 (6 bases). Trimming took off 1 base at V and 0 bases at J, with 10 bases between the two ends. Germline CDR1 reads LGHNA; CDR2 reads YSLEER. The CDR3 covers 15 residues. The CDR3 here is CASSQGEGGSYEQYF. The CDR3 DNA sequence: TGCGCCAGCAGCCAAGGAGAAGGGGGCTCCTACGAGCAGTACTTC.

The V gene is TRBV5-4, the J gene TRBJ1-1; D is uncertain. Germline V CDR1 and CDR2: SGHNT, YYREEE (reference sequence). This CDR3 spans 16 amino acids. V was pared by 3 bases and J by 0 bases, with 15 bases between. The CDR3 DNA sequence: TGTGCCAGCAGCTCCCCCTCCAGACGGGTGAACACTGAAGCTTTCTTT. Protein sequence: CASSSPSRRVNTEAFF.

The V call is TRBV19, the J call TRBJ1-1; 9 nucleotides match TRBD1. This CDR3 spans 15 amino acids. V was clipped by 7 bases and J by 4 bases; unmatched bases: 10. Looked up from germline, CDR1 is LNHDA and CDR2 is SQIVND (reference sequence). CDR3 in DNA: TGTGCCAGTACAACAGGGGGCAAGGTGGGCACTGAAGCTTTCTTT. It yields the protein CASTTGGKVGTEAFF.

The chain has TRBV18 and TRBJ1-3, with 8 bases that match TRBD1. Germline-derived CDR1 and CDR2 are KGHSH and LQKENI. J was trimmed by 0 bases and V by 2 bases; bases with no gene match: 12. The CDR3 extends over 19 amino acids. CDR3 loop: CASSPSGGLLESSGNTIYF. CDR3 nucleotides: TGTGCCAGCTCACCATCAGGGGGCCTCTTGGAGAGCTCTGGAAACACCATATATTTT.

This sequence joins TRBV18 and TRBJ2-3; a possible D gene is TRBD2 (6 bases). Per the germline V gene, CDR1 is KGHSH and CDR2 is LQKENI. The CDR3 runs to 18 residues. The ends were cut back, 3 bases at V and 3 bases at J, with 22 bases in the middle. The CDR3 region has the DNA TGTGCCAGCTCACCTCTCCAGCCCAGACTAGTGGGGACAGATACGCAGTATTTT. Translation: CASSPLQPRLVGTDTQYF.

This chain links TRBV6-5 with TRBJ1-1; D perhaps matches TRBD1 (5 bases). The CDR3 loop spans 12 amino acids. Germline assignment: CDR1 MNHEY and CDR2 SVGAGI. The V end was cut by 6 bases, the J end by 1 base, with 6 bases between. CDR3 nucleotide sequence: TGTGCCAGCAGGGGGGGGAACACTGAAGCTTTCTTT. It is translated as CASRGGNTEAFF.

The J gene is TRBJ1-6, the V gene TRBV7-9, with TRBD1 matching over 9 bases. Per the germline V gene, CDR1 is SEHNR and CDR2 is FQNEAQ (reference sequence). The CDR3 has 15 amino acids. With V trimmed by 6 bases and J by 5 bases, 5 bases remained unmatched. CDR3 DNA sequence: TGTGCCAGCAGGCCCCGGGACAGGGATAATTCACCCCTCCACTTT. It codes for CASRPRDRDNSPLHF.

This chain joins TRBV3-1 (or the pseudogene TRBV3-2) and TRBJ1-4, with TRBD1 identical over 9 bases. Looked up from germline, CDR1 is LGHDT and CDR2 is YNNKEL (reference sequence). The trim removed 4 bases at V and 5 bases at J, leaving 8 bases unmatched. The CDR3 is 16 amino acids. CDR3 sequence (DNA): TGTGCCAGCAGCCCATTTAAGACAGGGGGAAATGAAAAACTGTTTTTT. As protein: CASSPFKTGGNEKLFF.

The chain has TRBV7-2 and TRBJ2-5, with TRBD2 matching over 8 bases. In germline, CDR1 is SGHTA, CDR2 FQGNSA. The CDR3 totals 16 residues. J was trimmed by 2 bases and V by 2 bases; bases with no gene match: 7. CDR3 protein: CASSLNGGASQETQYF. The CDR3 DNA sequence: TGTGCCAGCAGCTTAAACGGGGGGGCATCTCAAGAGACCCAGTACTTC.

This chain uses TRBV19 with TRBJ1-3; D may be TRBD1 (5 bases). Germline assignment: CDR1 LNHDA and CDR2 SQIVND (reference sequence). The CDR3 sequence is 16 residues long. The V end lost 3 bases, the J end lost 0 bases, and 12 bases lay between the germline ends. CDR3 nucleotide sequence: TGTGCCAGTAGTATTGGGGCATTAAACTCTGGAAACACCATATATTTT. Translated, it gives CASSIGALNSGNTIYF.

A few counts support this clone. CDR3 coding DNA: TGTGCCAGCTCACCTCGACCGGGACAGCAGAATGAAAAACTGTTTTTT. Its protein is CASSPRPGQQNEKLFF. The rearrangement uses TRBV18 and TRBJ1-4, with 7 bases matching TRBD1. Germline CDR1 and CDR2: KGHSH and LQKENI. V lost 3 bases to trimming and J lost 5 bases; unmatched junction nucleotides: 9. The CDR3 is made up of 16 amino acids.

The chain links TRBV5-1 to TRBJ2-6, with a weak D call TRBD1 (6 bases). Trimming took off 5 bases at V and 1 base at J, with 16 bases between the two ends. Germline V CDR1 and CDR2: SGHRS, YFSETQ. This CDR3 comprises 17 residues. In DNA form, the CDR3 reads TGCGCCAGCAGTGTTGGGGGCGGTTCTTCTGGGGCCAACGTCCTGACTTTC. Its protein is CASSVGGGSSGANVLTF.

The V gene is TRBV11-3, the J gene TRBJ2-1, with 8 positions matching TRBD2. Trimming at V came to 0 bases and at J to 9 bases, leaving 16 bases not matched to a gene. Germline V CDR1 and CDR2: SGHNT, YENEEA. The CDR3 totals 18 residues. The CDR3 DNA reads TGTGCCAGCAGCTTAGAACTAAGCGGGAGCGTAAAAATCAGTGAGCAGTTCTTC. Translation gives CASSLELSGSVKISEQFF.

The rearrangement uses TRBV7-9 and TRBJ1-1; weak D call: TRBD1 (6 bases). CDR3 size: 15 residues. V was shortened by 1 base and J by 3 bases, with 12 bases between the two germline ends. CDR1 SEHNR and CDR2 FQNEAQ come from the germline V gene (reference sequence). The CDR3 DNA follows: TGTGCCAGCAGCTTAGTGAGGGGGGGAGACACTGAAGCTTTCTTT. Translated: CASSLVRGGDTEAFF.

The genes are TRBV7-2 and TRBJ2-7; 7 nucleotides align to TRBD2. CDR1 is SGHTA, CDR2 FQGNSA, per germline. The junction had 1 base not matched to a gene; V was cut back by 2 bases and J by 3 bases. The CDR3 has 13 amino acids. In DNA form, the CDR3 reads TGTGCCAGCAGCTTAAGCGGGGTCTACGAGCAGTACTTC. Translation gives CASSLSGVYEQYF.

The V call is TRBV19, the J call TRBJ2-1; TRBD2 matches at 9 bases. The CDR3 extends over 15 amino acids. Germline assignment: CDR1 LNHDA and CDR2 SQIVND (reference sequence). The trim removed 8 bases at V and 4 bases at J, leaving 9 bases unmatched. CDR3 residues: CASAAELAGYNEQFF. DNA of the CDR3: TGTGCCAGTGCGGCCGAACTAGCGGGTTACAATGAGCAGTTCTTC.

This clone was seen once. The chain employs TRBV9 and TRBJ1-2, with D perhaps TRBD1 (5 bases). CDR1 is SGDLS and CDR2 is YYNGEE in the germline V gene. The CDR3 consists of 15 residues. V was shortened by 4 bases and J by 4 bases, with 17 bases between the two germline ends. The CDR3 region has the DNA TGTGCCAGCAGCCCCCCTCGTCAGGGACTCTATGGCTACACCTTC. It encodes CASSPPRQGLYGYTF.

V gene TRBV28 combines with J gene TRBJ2-4; D call uncertain. This CDR3 region has 13 residues. V gave up 2 bases and J gave up 5 bases, with 7 bases separating them. The germline V gene encodes CDR1 MDHEN and CDR2 SYDVKM. The CDR3 nucleotides are TGTGCCAGCAGTTTAGGTCAGGAAAACATTCAGTACTTC. It encodes CASSLGQENIQYF.